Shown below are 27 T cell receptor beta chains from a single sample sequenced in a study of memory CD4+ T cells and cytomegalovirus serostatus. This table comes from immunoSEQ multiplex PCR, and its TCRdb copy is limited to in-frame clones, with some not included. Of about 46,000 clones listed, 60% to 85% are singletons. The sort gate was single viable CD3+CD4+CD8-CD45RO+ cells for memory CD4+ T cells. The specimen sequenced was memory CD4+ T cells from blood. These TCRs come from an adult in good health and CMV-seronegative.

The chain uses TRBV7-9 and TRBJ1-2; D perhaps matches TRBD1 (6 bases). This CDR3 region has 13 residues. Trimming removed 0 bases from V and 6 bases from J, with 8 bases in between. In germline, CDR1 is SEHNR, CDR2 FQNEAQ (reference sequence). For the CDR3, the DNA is TGTGCCAGCAGCTTAGCTGGGGGGCATGGCTACACCTTC. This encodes CASSLAGGHGYTF.

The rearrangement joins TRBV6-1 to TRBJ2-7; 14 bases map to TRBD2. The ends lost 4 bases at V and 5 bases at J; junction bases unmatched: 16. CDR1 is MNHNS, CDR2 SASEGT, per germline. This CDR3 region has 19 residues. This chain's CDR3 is CASSGRAPGLAGDINEQYF. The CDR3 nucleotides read TGTGCCAGCAGTGGGCGGGCTCCGGGACTAGCGGGGGACATTAACGAGCAGTACTTC.

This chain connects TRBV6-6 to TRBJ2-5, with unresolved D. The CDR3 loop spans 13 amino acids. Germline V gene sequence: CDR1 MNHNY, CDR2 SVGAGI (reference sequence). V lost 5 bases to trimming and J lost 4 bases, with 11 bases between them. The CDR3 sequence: CASSQTGTETQYF. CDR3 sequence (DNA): TGTGCCAGCAGTCAGACTGGCACAGAGACCCAGTACTTC.

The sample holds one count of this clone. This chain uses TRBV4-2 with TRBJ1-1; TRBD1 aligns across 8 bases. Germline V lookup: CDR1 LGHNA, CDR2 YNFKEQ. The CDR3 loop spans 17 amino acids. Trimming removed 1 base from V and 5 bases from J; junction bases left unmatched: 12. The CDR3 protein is CASSQVGMNRGGTEAFF. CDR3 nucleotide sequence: TGTGCCAGCAGCCAAGTCGGGATGAACAGGGGGGGGACTGAAGCTTTCTTT.

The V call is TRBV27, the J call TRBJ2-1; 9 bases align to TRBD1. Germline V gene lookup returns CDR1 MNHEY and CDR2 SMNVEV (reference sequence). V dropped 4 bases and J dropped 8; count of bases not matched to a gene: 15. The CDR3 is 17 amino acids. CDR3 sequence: CASSSPGEGQGIDEQFF. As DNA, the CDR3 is TGTGCCAGCAGTTCCCCGGGGGAGGGACAGGGTATCGATGAGCAGTTCTTC.

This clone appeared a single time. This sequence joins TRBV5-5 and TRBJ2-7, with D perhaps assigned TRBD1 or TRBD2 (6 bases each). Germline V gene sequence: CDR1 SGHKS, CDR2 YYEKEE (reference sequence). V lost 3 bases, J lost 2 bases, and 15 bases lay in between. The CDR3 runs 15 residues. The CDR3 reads CASSWGAEGAYEQYF. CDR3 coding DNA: TGTGCCAGCAGCTGGGGGGCGGAGGGTGCCTACGAGCAGTACTTC.

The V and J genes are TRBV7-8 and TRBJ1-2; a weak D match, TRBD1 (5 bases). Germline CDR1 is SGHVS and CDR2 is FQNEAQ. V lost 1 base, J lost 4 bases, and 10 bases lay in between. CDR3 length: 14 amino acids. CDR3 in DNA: TGTGCCAGCAGCTTAGGGGGGACGCCCTATGGCTACACCTTC. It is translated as CASSLGGTPYGYTF.

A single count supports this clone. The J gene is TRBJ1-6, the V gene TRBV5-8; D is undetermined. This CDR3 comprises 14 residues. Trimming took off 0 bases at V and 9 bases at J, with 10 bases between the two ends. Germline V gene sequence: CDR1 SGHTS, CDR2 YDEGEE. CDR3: CASSLAGYGSPLHF. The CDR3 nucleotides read TGTGCCAGCAGCTTGGCGGGGTACGGTTCACCCCTCCACTTT.

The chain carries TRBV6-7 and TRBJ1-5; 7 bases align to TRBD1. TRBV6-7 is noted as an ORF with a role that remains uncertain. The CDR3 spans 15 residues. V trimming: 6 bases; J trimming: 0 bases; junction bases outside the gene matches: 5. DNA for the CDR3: TGTGCCAGCAGGAAAGGGGGCTATAGCAATCAGCCCCAGCATTTT. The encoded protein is CASRKGGYSNQPQHF.

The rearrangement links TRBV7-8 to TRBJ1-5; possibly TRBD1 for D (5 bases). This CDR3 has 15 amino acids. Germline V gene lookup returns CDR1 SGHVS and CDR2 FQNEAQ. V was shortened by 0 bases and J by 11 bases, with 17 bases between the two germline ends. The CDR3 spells CASSLAGGGPASQHF. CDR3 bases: TGTGCCAGCAGCTTAGCTGGGGGAGGCCCTGCATCCCAGCATTTT.

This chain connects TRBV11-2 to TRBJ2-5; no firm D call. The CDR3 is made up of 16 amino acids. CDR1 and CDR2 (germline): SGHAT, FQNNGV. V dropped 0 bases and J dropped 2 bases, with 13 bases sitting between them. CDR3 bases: TGTGCCAGCAGCTTAGATAGGGTTCAGGCACAAGAGACCCAGTACTTC. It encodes CASSLDRVQAQETQYF.

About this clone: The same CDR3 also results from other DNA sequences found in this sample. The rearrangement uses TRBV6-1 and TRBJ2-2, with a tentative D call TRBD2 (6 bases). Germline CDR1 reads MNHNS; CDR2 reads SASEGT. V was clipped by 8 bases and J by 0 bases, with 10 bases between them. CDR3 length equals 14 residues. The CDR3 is CASPGTANTGELFF. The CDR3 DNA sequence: TGTGCCAGCCCCGGGACTGCGAACACCGGGGAGCTGTTTTTT.

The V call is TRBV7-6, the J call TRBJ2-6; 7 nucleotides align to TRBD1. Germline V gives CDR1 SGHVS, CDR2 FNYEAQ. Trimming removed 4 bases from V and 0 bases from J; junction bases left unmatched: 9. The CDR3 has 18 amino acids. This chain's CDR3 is CASSSETGPSSGANVLTF. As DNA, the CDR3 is TGTGCCAGCAGCTCTGAGACAGGGCCTAGCTCTGGGGCCAACGTCCTGACTTTC.

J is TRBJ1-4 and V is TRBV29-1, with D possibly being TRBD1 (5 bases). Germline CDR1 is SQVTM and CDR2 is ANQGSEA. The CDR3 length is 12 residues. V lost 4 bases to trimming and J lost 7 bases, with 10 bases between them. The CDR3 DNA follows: TGCAGCGTTGGGGGGATCGGTGAAAAACTGTTTTTT. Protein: CSVGGIGEKLFF.

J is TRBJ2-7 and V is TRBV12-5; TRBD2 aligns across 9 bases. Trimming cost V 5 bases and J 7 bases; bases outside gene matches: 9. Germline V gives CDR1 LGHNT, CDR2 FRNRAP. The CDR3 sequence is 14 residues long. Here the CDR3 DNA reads TGTGCTAGTGGTCTTAGCGGGGGCCCGCGGGAGCAGTACTTC. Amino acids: CASGLSGGPREQYF.

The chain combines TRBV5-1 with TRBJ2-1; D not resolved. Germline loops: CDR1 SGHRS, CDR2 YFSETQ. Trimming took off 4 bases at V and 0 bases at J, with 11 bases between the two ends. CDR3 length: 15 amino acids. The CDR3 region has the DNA TGCGCCAGCAGCCCCACAGTTTCCTCCTACAATGAGCAGTTCTTC. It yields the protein CASSPTVSSYNEQFF.

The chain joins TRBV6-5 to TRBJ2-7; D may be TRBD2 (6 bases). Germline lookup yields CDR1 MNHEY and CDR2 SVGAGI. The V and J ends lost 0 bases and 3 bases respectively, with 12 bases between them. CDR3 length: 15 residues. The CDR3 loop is CASSYSIADYYEQYF. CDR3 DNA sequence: TGTGCCAGCAGTTACTCGATAGCGGACTACTACGAGCAGTACTTC.

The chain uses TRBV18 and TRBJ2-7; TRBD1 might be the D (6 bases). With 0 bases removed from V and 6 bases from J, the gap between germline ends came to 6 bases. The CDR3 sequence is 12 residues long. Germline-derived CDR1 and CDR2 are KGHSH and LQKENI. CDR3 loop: CASSPPGGEQYF. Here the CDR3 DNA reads TGTGCCAGCTCACCACCAGGGGGCGAGCAGTACTTC.

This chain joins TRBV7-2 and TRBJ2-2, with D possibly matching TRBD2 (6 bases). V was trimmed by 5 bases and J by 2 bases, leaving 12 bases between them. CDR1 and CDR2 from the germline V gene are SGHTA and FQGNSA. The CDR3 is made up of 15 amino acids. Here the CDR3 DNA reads TGTGCCAGCAGCCCTAGCGTACTTAACACCGGGGAGCTGTTTTTT. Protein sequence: CASSPSVLNTGELFF.

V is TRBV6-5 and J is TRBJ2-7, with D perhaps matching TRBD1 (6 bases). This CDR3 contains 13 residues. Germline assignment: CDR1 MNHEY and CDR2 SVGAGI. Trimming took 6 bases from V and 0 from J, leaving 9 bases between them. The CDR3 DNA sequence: TGTGCCAGCAGGCAGGGGCCCTCCTACGAGCAGTACTTC. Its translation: CASRQGPSYEQYF.

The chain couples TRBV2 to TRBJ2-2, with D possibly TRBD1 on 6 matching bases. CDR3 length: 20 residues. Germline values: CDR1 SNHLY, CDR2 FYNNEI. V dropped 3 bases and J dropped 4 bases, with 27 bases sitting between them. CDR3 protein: CASSDTSNNWGHSVTGELFF. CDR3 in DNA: TGTGCCAGCAGTGACACTTCAAACAATTGGGGGCATTCAGTCACCGGGGAGCTGTTTTTT. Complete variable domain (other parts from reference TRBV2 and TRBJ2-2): EPEVTQTPSHQVTQMGQEVILRCVPISNHLYFYWYRQILGQKVEFLVSFYNNEISEKSEIFDDQFSVERPDGSNFTLKIRSTKLEDSAMYFCASSDTSNNWGHSVTGELFFGEGSRLTVL.

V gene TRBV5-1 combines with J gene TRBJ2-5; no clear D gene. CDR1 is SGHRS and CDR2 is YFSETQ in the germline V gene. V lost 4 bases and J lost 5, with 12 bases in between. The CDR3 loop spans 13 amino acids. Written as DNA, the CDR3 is TGCGCCAGCAGCCTAACCTTGGGGGAGACCCAGTACTTC. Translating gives CASSLTLGETQYF.

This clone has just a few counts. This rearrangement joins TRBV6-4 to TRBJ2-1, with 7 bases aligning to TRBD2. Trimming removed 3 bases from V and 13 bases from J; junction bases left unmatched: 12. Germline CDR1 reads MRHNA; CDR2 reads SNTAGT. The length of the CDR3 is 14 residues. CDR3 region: CASSEGLEGRRQFF. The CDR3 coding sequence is TGTGCCAGCAGTGAAGGACTAGAGGGCCGAAGACAGTTCTTC.

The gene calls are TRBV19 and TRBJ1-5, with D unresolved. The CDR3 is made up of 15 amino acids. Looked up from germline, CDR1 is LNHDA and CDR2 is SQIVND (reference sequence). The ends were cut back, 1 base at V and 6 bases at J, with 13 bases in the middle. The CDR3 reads CASSIGNLFGQPQHF. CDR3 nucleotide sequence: TGTGCCAGTAGTATAGGGAACCTATTCGGTCAGCCCCAGCATTTT. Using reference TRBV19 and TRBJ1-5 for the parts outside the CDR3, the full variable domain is DGGITQSPKYLFRKEGQNVTLSCEQNLNHDAMYWYRQDPGQGLRLIYYSQIVNDFQKGDIAEGYSVSREKKESFPLTVTSAQKNPTAFYLCASSIGNLFGQPQHFGDGTRLSIL.

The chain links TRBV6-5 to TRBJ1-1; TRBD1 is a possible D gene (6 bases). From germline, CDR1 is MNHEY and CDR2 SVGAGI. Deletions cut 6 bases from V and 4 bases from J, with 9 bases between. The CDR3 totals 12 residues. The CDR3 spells CASRSGATEAFF. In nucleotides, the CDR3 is TGTGCCAGCAGGTCAGGGGCCACTGAAGCTTTCTTT.

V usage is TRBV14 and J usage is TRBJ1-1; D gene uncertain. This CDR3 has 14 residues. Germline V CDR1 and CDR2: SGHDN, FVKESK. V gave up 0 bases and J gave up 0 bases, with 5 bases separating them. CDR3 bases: TGTGCCAGCAGCCAAGAGGCTATGAACACTGAAGCTTTCTTT. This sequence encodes CASSQEAMNTEAFF.

The CDR3 protein is CASSYDRINYGYTF. CDR3 nucleotides: TGTGCCAGCTCATACGACAGGATCAACTATGGCTACACCTTC. This rearrangement joins TRBV18 to TRBJ1-2; perhaps TRBD1 as D (6 bases). Germline V CDR1 and CDR2: KGHSH, LQKENI. V lost 5 bases and J lost 2, with 12 bases in between. The CDR3 consists of 14 residues.